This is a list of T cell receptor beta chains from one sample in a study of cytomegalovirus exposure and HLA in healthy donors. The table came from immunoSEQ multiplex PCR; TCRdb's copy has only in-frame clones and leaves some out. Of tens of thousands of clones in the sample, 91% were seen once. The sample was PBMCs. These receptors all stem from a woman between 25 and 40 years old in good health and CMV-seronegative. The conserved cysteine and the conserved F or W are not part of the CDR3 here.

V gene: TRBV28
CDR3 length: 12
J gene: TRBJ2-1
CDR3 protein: ASSFLSSYNEQF

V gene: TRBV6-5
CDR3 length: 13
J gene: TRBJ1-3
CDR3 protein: ASSQNREAGNTIY

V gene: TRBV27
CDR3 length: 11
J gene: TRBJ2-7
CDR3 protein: ASKVPGVGEQY

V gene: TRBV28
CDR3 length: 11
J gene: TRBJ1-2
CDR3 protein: ASSPQTVHGYT

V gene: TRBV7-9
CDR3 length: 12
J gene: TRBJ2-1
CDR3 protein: ASSSQSSYNEQF

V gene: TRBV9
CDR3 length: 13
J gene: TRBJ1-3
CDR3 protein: ASSSGRKSGNTIY

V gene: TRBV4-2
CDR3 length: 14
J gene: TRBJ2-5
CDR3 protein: ASSQLSGRVQETQY

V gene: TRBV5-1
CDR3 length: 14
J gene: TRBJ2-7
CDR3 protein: ASSTGLRGESYEQY

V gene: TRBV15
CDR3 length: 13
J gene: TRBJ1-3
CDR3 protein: ATSRDPISGNTIY

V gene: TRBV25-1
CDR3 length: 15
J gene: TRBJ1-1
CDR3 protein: ASKSRSYSRLNTEAF

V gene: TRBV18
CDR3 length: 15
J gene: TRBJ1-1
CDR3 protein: ASSPGRTGKANTEAF

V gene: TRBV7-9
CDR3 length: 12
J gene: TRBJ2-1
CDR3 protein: ASSSSGGYNEQF

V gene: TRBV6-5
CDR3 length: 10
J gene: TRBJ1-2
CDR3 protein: ASTQGMEGYT

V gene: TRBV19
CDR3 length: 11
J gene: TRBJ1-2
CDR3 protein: ASSITENYGYT

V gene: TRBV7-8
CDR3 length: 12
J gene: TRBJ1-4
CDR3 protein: ASSSGQPNEKLF

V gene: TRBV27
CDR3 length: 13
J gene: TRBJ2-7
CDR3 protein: ASSPIQTRVGEQY

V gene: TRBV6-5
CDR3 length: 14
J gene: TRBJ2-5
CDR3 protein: ASSYGRSPWEETQY

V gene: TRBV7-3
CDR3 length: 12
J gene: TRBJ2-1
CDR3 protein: ASSLTSGDNEQF

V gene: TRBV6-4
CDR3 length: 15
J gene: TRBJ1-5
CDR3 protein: ASDPTGRGHRNQPQH

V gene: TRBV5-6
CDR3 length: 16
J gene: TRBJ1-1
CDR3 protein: ASSLAGTGASSSIEAF

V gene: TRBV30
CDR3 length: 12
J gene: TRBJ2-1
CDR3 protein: AWTQLADQNEQF

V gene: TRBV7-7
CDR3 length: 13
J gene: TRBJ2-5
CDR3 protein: ASSRGRAWEETQY

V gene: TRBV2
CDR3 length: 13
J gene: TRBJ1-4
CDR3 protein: ASSESGGFNEKLF

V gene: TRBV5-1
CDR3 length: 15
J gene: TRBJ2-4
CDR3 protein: ASSWTAAIWGKNIQY

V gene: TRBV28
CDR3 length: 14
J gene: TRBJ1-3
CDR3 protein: ASSWVMTDSGNTIY